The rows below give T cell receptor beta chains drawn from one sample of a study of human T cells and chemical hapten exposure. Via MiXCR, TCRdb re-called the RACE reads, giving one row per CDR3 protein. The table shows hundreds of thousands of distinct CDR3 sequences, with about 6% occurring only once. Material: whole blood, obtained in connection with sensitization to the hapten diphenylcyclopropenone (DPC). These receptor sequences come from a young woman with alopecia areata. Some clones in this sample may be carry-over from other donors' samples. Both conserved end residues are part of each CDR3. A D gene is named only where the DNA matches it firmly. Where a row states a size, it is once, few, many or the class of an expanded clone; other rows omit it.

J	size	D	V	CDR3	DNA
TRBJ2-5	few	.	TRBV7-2	CASSSLGGQRLISRETQYF	TGTGCCAGCAGCTCCTTAGGGGGGCAGCGGTTAATCTCAAGAGAGACCCAGTACTTC
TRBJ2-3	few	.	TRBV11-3	CASSSRLAPDTQYF	TGTGCCAGCAGCTCTCGCCTTGCCCCAGATACGCAGTATTTT
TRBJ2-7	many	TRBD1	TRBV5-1	CASSQDRLDYEQYF	TGCGCCAGCAGCCAGGACAGGTTGGACTACGAGCAGTACTTC
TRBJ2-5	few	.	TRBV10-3	CATRESLQETQYF	TGTGCCACCAGGGAATCGCTCCAAGAGACCCAGTACTTC
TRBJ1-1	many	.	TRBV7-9	CASSPLREGEAFF	TGTGCCAGCAGCCCCCTCAGGGAGGGTGAAGCTTTCTTT
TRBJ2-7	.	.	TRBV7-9	CASSSRGVDEQYF	TGTGCCAGCAGCTCTAGGGGGGTAGACGAGCAGTACTTC
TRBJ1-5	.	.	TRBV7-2	CASSFTGLINLRGNQPQHF	TGTGCCAGCAGCTTCACAGGACTAATAAATTTGAGGGGCAATCAGCCCCAGCATTTT
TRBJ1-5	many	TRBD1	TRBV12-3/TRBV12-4	CASSLDRGDNQPQHF	TGTGCCAGCAGTTTGGACAGGGGGGACAATCAGCCCCAGCATTTT
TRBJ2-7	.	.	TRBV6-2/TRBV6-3	CASSYSARREQYF	TGTGCCAGCAGTTACTCTGCCCGCAGGGAGCAGTACTTC
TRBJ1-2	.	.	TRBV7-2	CASSLGRELSIDGYTF	TGTGCCAGCAGCTTAGGCAGGGAATTATCCATCGATGGCTACACCTTC
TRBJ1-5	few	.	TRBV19	CASSVGGGQPQHF	TGTGCCAGTAGTGTTGGGGGCGGTCAGCCCCAGCATTTT
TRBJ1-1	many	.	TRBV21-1	CANWKGAISYTEAFF	TGTGCCAATTGGAAGGGGGCCATATCCTACACTGAAGCTTTCTTT
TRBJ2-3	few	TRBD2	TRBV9	CASSARLAGMGTDTQYF	TGTGCCAGCAGCGCTCGACTAGCGGGGATGGGCACAGATACGCAGTATTTT
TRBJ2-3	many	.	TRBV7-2	CASSLVLGTQYF	TGTGCCAGCAGCTTAGTACTAGGTACGCAGTATTTT
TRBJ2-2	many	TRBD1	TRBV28	CASRTGQGNTGELFF	TGTGCCAGCAGGACCGGACAGGGCAACACCGGGGAGCTGTTTTTT
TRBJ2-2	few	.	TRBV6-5	CASSLERGELFF	TGTGCCAGCAGTTTGGAGAGGGGGGAGCTGTTTTTT
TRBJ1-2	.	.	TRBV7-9	CVSSLSANYGYTF	TGTGTCAGCAGCTTATCCGCCAACTATGGCTACACCTTC
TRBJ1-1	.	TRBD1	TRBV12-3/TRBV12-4	CASRLGQGQMNTEAFF	TGTGCCAGCAGATTAGGACAGGGGCAGATGAACACTGAAGCTTTCTTT
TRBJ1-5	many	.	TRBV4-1	CASSQADGNQPQHF	TGCGCCAGCAGCCAAGCTGATGGTAACCAGCCCCAGCATTTT
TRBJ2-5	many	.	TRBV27	CASSLEQQGQTQYF	TGTGCCAGCAGTTTAGAGCAGCAGGGCCAGACCCAGTACTTC
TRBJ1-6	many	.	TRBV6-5	CAAYRDINSPLHF	TGTGCCGCATACAGGGATATTAATTCACCCCTCCACTTT
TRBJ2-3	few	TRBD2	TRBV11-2	CASSLGRTRERDTQYF	TGTGCCAGCAGCTTAGGCCGGACTAGGGAAAGAGATACGCAGTATTTT
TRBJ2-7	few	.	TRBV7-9	CASSLNREDEQYF	TGTGCCAGCAGCTTAAATAGGGAGGACGAGCAGTACTTC
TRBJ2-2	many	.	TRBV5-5	CASSLARAAGELFF	TGTGCCAGCAGCTTGGCCAGGGCTGCCGGGGAGCTGTTTTTT
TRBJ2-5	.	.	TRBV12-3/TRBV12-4	CASTLNSGGQETQYF	TGTGCCAGCACCCTAAATTCTGGAGGTCAAGAGACCCAGTACTTC
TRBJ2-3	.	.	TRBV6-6	CASSYREGGPTDTQYF	TGTGCCAGCAGTTACCGTGAGGGGGGACCCACAGATACGCAGTATTTT
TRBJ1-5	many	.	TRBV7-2	CASSLEVDSNQPQHF	TGTGCCAGCAGCTTAGAGGTTGATAGCAATCAGCCCCAGCATTTT
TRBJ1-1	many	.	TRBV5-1	CASSAATTNTEAFF	TGCGCCAGCAGCGCCGCCACAACGAACACTGAAGCTTTCTTT
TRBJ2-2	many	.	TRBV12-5	CASGLVTKGGDTGELFF	TGTGCTAGTGGTTTGGTAACCAAAGGTGGGGACACCGGGGAGCTGTTTTTT
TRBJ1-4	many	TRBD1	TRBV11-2	CASSLDHGTDEKLFF	TGTGCCAGCAGCTTAGATCACGGGACAGATGAAAAACTGTTTTTT
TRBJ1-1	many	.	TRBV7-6	CASSLAPSGGPEAFF	TGTGCCAGCAGCTTAGCGCCATCAGGTGGGCCTGAAGCTTTCTTT
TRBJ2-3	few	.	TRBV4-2	CASSQAGPLATDTQYF	TGTGCCAGCAGCCAGGCGGGACCCTTAGCGACAGATACGCAGTATTTT
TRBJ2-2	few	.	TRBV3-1	CASSPLSIIANTGELFF	TGTGCCAGCAGCCCGCTCAGTATCATCGCGAACACCGGGGAGCTGTTTTTT
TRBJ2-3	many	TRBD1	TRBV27	CASSSIAGTGVTDTQYF	TGTGCCAGCAGCTCCATTGCCGGGACAGGGGTAACAGATACGCAGTATTTT
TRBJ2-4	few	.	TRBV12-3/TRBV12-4	CASSLGGVAKNIQYF	TGTGCCAGCAGTTTAGGAGGCGTGGCCAAAAACATTCAGTACTTC
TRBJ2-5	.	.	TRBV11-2	CASSFPATRGSVTQYF	TGTGCCAGCAGTTTTCCGGCGACTAGGGGGAGCGTGACCCAGTACTTC
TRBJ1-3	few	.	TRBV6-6	CASSYGETGNTIYF	TGTGCCAGCAGTTACGGGGAAACTGGAAACACCATATATTTT
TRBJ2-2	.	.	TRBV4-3	CASSQGPGTTGELFF	TGCGCCAGCAGCCAAGGACCGGGGACCACCGGGGAGCTGTTTTTT
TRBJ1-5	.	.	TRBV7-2	CASSLWDGNNQPQHF	TGTGCCAGCAGCTTATGGGACGGTAATAATCAGCCCCAGCATTTT
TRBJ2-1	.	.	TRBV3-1	CASSQGEGGINEQFF	TGTGCCAGCAGCCAAGGAGAGGGAGGAATCAATGAGCAGTTCTTC
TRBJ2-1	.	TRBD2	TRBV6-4	CASSAGLAEFNEQFF	TGTGCCAGCAGTGCCGGACTAGCGGAGTTCAATGAGCAGTTCTTC
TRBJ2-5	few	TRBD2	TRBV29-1	CSVDSAAGGQETQYF	TGCAGCGTTGATTCGGCGGCGGGGGGGCAGGAGACCCAGTACTTC
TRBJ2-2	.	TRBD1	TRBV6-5	CASSLEVGQGYTGELFF	TGTGCCAGCAGTCTCGAGGTTGGACAGGGCTACACCGGGGAGCTGTTTTTT
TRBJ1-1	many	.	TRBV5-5	CASSLTVMNTEAFF	TGTGCCAGCAGCTTGACAGTAATGAACACTGAAGCTTTCTTT
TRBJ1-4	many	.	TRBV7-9	CASKQNSADEKLFF	TGTGCCAGCAAACAAAATTCCGCAGATGAAAAACTGTTTTTT
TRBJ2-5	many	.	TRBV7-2	CASSRPDQETQYF	TGTGCCAGCAGCAGACCCGACCAAGAGACCCAGTACTTC
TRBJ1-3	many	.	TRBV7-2	CASSLRSGATGNTIYF	TGTGCCAGCAGCTTACGTTCAGGCGCAACTGGAAACACCATATATTTT
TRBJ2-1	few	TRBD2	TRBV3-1	CASSQSPGGTSGGSSYNEQFF	TGTGCCAGCAGCCAATCCCCCGGCGGGACTAGCGGGGGGAGTTCCTACAATGAGCAGTTCTTC
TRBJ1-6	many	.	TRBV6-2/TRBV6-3	CASSYEGISISPLHF	TGTGCCAGCAGTTACGAGGGGATCTCCATTTCACCCCTCCACTTT